The 18 T cell receptor beta chains below all came from one sample that was sequenced in a study of cytomegalovirus exposure and HLA in healthy donors. Researchers ran the PCR with 60 Vbeta and 13 Jbeta primers. TCRdb's table, derived via immunoSEQ multiplex PCR, lists solely in-frame clones and lacks some. The sample has about 170,000 clones; roughly 71% are singletons. The specimen sequenced was PBMCs. The receptors stem from a girl aged 5-17 years in good health and CMV-seronegative.

This chain connects TRBV6-1 to TRBJ1-1; 7 bases agree with TRBD1. The J segment lost 6 bases and the V segment lost 5 bases, leaving 12 bases of the junction unmatched. The germline gives CDR1 MNHNS, CDR2 SASEGT. The CDR3 extends over 15 amino acids. For the CDR3, the DNA is TGTGCCAGCAGTCCACAGACAGGGTTGTACGCTGAAGCTTTCTTT. It encodes CASSPQTGLYAEAFF.

The V call is TRBV5-6, the J call TRBJ2-2; 7 bases are shared with TRBD1. CDR3 size: 18 residues. V dropped 4 bases and J dropped 5; count of bases not matched to a gene: 17. CDR1 SGHDT and CDR2 YYEEEE come from the germline V gene. The CDR3 spells CASSPNPLDRVGTGELFF. The CDR3 DNA follows: TGTGCCAGCAGCCCTAACCCACTCGACAGGGTGGGTACCGGGGAGCTGTTTTTT.

This clone was observed a few times. The rearrangement joins TRBV15 to TRBJ2-1; D is possibly TRBD1 (5 bases). V dropped 1 base and J dropped 7 bases, with 14 bases sitting between them. The CDR3 is made up of 15 amino acids. Germline V lookup: CDR1 LNHNV, CDR2 YYDKDF (reference sequence). CDR3 coding DNA: TGTGCCACCAGCAGAGGACCCAGGGCGGTGAATGAGCAGTTCTTC. It codes for CATSRGPRAVNEQFF.

The chain links TRBV18 to TRBJ2-3, with D maybe TRBD1 (6 bases). Between the trimmed V and J ends, which lost 0 bases and 0 bases, there was a span of 13 bases. Germline assignment: CDR1 KGHSH and CDR2 LQKENI. The CDR3 loop spans 17 amino acids. In DNA form, the CDR3 reads TGTGCCAGCTCACCACCTCTCTCAGGGGTTAGCACAGATACGCAGTATTTT. This gives the protein CASSPPLSGVSTDTQYF.

The CDR3 sequence: CASTGTGSGDGYTF. The CDR3 region has the DNA TGTGCCAGCACAGGGACAGGCTCCGGGGATGGCTACACCTTC. The chain carries TRBV6-1 and TRBJ1-2, with 8 bases fitting TRBD1. The ends lost 7 bases at V and 6 bases at J; junction bases unmatched: 10. The CDR3 extends over 14 amino acids. Looked up from germline, CDR1 is MNHNS and CDR2 is SASEGT.

This clone was observed a handful of times. The chain recombines TRBV5-1 with TRBJ1-2; TRBD1 agrees at 7 bases. The germline CDR1 and CDR2 sequences are SGHRS and YFSETQ. The CDR3 is 13 amino acids. Trimming at V came to 3 bases and at J to 3 bases, leaving 2 bases not matched to a gene. Here the CDR3 DNA reads TGCGCCAGCAGCTGGGACAGCCACTATGGCTACACCTTC. It translates to CASSWDSHYGYTF.

The rearrangement joins TRBV28 to TRBJ1-1; no firm D call. V was trimmed by 11 bases and J by 1 base, leaving 14 bases between them. Per the germline V gene, CDR1 is MDHEN and CDR2 is SYDVKM. The CDR3 covers 13 residues. CDR3 in amino acids: CALAGGQNTEAFF. The DNA of the CDR3 is TGTGCCCTGGCGGGAGGCCAGAACACTGAAGCTTTCTTT.

This clone appeared once. The chain recombines TRBV7-8 with TRBJ2-6, with 10 bases aligning to TRBD2. Germline V gene sequence: CDR1 SGHVS, CDR2 FQNEAQ. This CDR3 is 17 amino acids long. Germline trimming cut 4 bases from V and 2 bases from J; bases unmatched to any gene: 5. CDR3 DNA sequence: TGTGCCAGCAGCTCCGGACTAGCGGAGACTGGGGCCAACGTCCTGACTTTC. This translates into CASSSGLAETGANVLTF.

The chain combines TRBV15 with TRBJ2-3; TRBD1 is a possible D gene (6 bases). The germline V gene encodes CDR1 LNHNV and CDR2 YYDKDF (reference sequence). V lost 1 base to trimming and J lost 4 bases, with 6 bases between them. The CDR3 covers 13 residues. The CDR3 loop is CATSRAGADTQYF. The DNA of the CDR3 is TGTGCCACCAGCAGAGCAGGGGCAGATACGCAGTATTTT.

DNA of the CDR3: TGCGCCAGCAGCTTGGGGACAGGGGGCAGAGAAGCTTTCTTT. Protein sequence: CASSLGTGGREAFF. The chain has TRBV5-1 and TRBJ1-1; 11 nucleotides match TRBD1. This CDR3 spans 14 amino acids. The V segment lost 0 bases and the J segment 8 bases; nucleotides outside the gene matches: 3. Germline V gives CDR1 SGHRS, CDR2 YFSETQ.

The rearrangement links TRBV4-1 to TRBJ1-1, with no clear D. The CDR3 contains 15 residues. Trimming removed 0 bases at V and 4 bases at J, with 12 bases between. The germline V gene encodes CDR1 MGHRA and CDR2 YSYEKL. The CDR3 DNA follows: TGCGCCAGCAGCCAAGATGGAGGCTCCCCCACTGAAGCTTTCTTT. Protein: CASSQDGGSPTEAFF.

This chain uses TRBV29-1 with TRBJ2-6, with D uncertain. V was pared by 6 bases and J by 10 bases, with 10 bases between. Per the germline V gene, CDR1 is SQVTM and CDR2 is ANQGSEA. The CDR3 is 11 residues long. The CDR3 nucleotides read TGCAGCGTCTGGGCAGGTAACGTCCTGACTTTC. This translates into CSVWAGNVLTF.

The CDR3 here is CASSPITGQMPQYF. Here the CDR3 DNA reads TGTGCCAGCAGCCCCATTACAGGACAGATGCCCCAGTACTTC. This sequence joins TRBV28 and TRBJ2-5; maybe TRBD1 (6 bases). Trimming took 6 bases from V and 9 from J, leaving 20 bases between them. The CDR3 has 14 amino acids. Germline V lookup: CDR1 MDHEN, CDR2 SYDVKM.

V is TRBV15 and J is TRBJ2-2, with TRBD2 matching over 8 bases. The germline gives CDR1 LNHNV, CDR2 YYDKDF (reference sequence). V dropped 0 bases and J dropped 4; count of bases not matched to a gene: 4. This CDR3 is built from 16 residues. The CDR3 nucleotides read TGTGCCACCAGCAGAGAAGGCGGGGGGATCACCGGGGAGCTGTTTTTT. It codes for CATSREGGGITGELFF.

In this sample, this clone turned up once. The chain couples TRBV15 to TRBJ1-6, with 9 positions matching TRBD1. The CDR3 runs 17 residues. The V gene end was trimmed by 2 bases and the J gene end by 1 base; junction bases not matched to a gene: 3. From germline, CDR1 is LNHNV and CDR2 YYDKDF (reference sequence). The CDR3 nucleotides are TGTGCCACCAGCAGACGGGACAGGGCTTCCTATAATTCACCCCTCCACTTT. This encodes CATSRRDRASYNSPLHF.

The rearrangement uses TRBV6-1 and TRBJ2-5; D call uncertain. Germline CDR1 is MNHNS and CDR2 is SASEGT. V was pared by 3 bases and J by 5 bases, with 7 bases between. The CDR3 length is 12 residues. The CDR3 spells CASSDSFETQYF. The CDR3 nucleotides read TGTGCCAGCAGTGACAGTTTTGAGACCCAGTACTTC.

The V call is TRBV7-8, the J call TRBJ1-5; 10 nucleotides align to TRBD1. Unmatched junction bases numbered 9, after V lost 5 bases and J lost 5 bases. Germline lookup yields CDR1 SGHVS and CDR2 FQNEAQ. CDR3 length: 16 residues. CDR3 in DNA: TGTGCCAGCAGCGAAATGGGGACAGGGGATCATCAGCCCCAGCATTTT. It encodes CASSEMGTGDHQPQHF.

This rearrangement joins TRBV4-1 to TRBJ2-7; 8 bases are a match to TRBD1. This CDR3 contains 16 residues. The junction had 7 bases not matched to a gene; V was cut back by 2 bases and J by 1 base. The germline gives CDR1 MGHRA, CDR2 YSYEKL. The CDR3 sequence is CASSQSPGQGSYEQYF. CDR3 bases: TGCGCCAGCAGCCAATCTCCTGGACAGGGTTCCTACGAGCAGTACTTC.